This is a list of T cell receptor beta chains from one sample in a study of shared clonotypes between healthy human individuals. Method: immunoSEQ multiplex PCR; TCRdb's copy keeps in-frame clones and lacks some. The profile covers fewer than 500,000 clones, with 60% to 80% appearing a single time and roughly an eighth taken by the ten largest. The sequencing input was PBMCs. All receptors derive from a woman aged 40 to 50 in good health. Some clones in this sample may be carry-over from other donors' samples. The CDR3 runs from the conserved cysteine through the conserved F or W. D genes are given only for firm matches. The size field is filled for only some rows; it gives once, few, many or a size class.

CDR3nt | CDR3aa | v_gene | d_gene | abundance | j_gene
TGCGCCAGCAGCTTGACGCAGGGAGGTCTCGCGGGCAATGAGCAGTTCTTC | CASSLTQGGLAGNEQFF | TRBV5-1 | - | - | TRBJ2-1
TGTGCCAGCAGCGTAGATAGCGGGAGGGGATCCTACAATGAGCAGTTCTTC | CASSVDSGRGSYNEQFF | TRBV9 | TRBD2 | - | TRBJ2-1
TGTGCCAGCAGTGAGCTGGTGGGGGGTGGAAACACCATATATTTT | CASSELVGGGNTIYF | TRBV28 | - | - | TRBJ1-3
TGTGCCAGCGAACCGGGACAGGGGCTTTCCTACGAGCAGTACTTC | CASEPGQGLSYEQYF | TRBV6-4 | TRBD1 | - | TRBJ2-7
TGTGCCAGCAGCCCCCAGGGGTGGGGACACAATGAGCAGTTCTTC | CASSPQGWGHNEQFF | TRBV6-1 | - | - | TRBJ2-1
TGCGCCAGCAGCTTGGCGCGGGACCTTTACAATGAGCAGTTCTTC | CASSLARDLYNEQFF | TRBV5-1 | - | - | TRBJ2-1
TGTGCCAGCAGTTTACTTCGGCAAGAGACCCAGTACTTC | CASSLLRQETQYF | TRBV27 | - | - | TRBJ2-5
TGCGCCAGCAGCCAGGGACAGATAGGTACCGGGGAGCTGTTTTTT | CASSQGQIGTGELFF | TRBV5-1 | TRBD1 | - | TRBJ2-2
TGTGCCAGCAGCTCATACAGGGGTTGGATGAACACTGAAGCTTTCTTT | CASSSYRGWMNTEAFF | TRBV11-2 | TRBD1 | - | TRBJ1-1
TGCGCCAGCAGCTTGGTTGCGGCTAGCGAGAGAGGAGAGCAGTTCTTC | CASSLVAASERGEQFF | TRBV5-1 | - | - | TRBJ2-1
TGTGCCAGCAGCTTTCTCTCCTACGAGCAGTACTTC | CASSFLSYEQYF | TRBV5-5 | - | - | TRBJ2-7
TGTGCCAGCAGCTTAGGCCAATACAATGAGCAGTTCTTC | CASSLGQYNEQFF | TRBV11-3 | - | - | TRBJ2-1
TGTGCCAGCAGCTTAACCCTCATCGCTAGCGGCGGGTTGGCAGATACGCAGTATTTT | CASSLTLIASGGLADTQYF | TRBV11-3 | TRBD2 | - | TRBJ2-3
TGTGCCAGCAGCTTGGGAGTATCTGGGGCCAACGTCCTGACTTTC | CASSLGVSGANVLTF | TRBV5-6 | - | - | TRBJ2-6
TGCGCCAGCAGTCGGGTAGGAACGGGCTATGGCTACACCTTC | CASSRVGTGYGYTF | TRBV23-1 | - | - | TRBJ1-2
TGTGCCACCGAGGATGGAAACACCATATATTTT | CATEDGNTIYF | TRBV19 | - | - | TRBJ1-3
TGTGCCAGCACCAGGCCGACACCGACTGAAGCTTTCTTT | CASTRPTPTEAFF | TRBV27 | - | - | TRBJ1-1
TGTGCCAGCAGGGTAAAAACAGGGCAGGACACCGGGGAGCTGTTTTTT | CASRVKTGQDTGELFF | TRBV11-2 | - | - | TRBJ2-2
TGTGCCAGCAGCGGGATTGGGGATGAGCAGTTCTTC | CASSGIGDEQFF | TRBV9 | - | once | TRBJ2-1
TGTGCCAGCAGCCGGGGGGACAGGGGTGCAGAGACCCAGTACTTC | CASSRGDRGAETQYF | TRBV5-4 | TRBD1 | - | TRBJ2-5
TGCGCCAGCAGCCAAACTAGCGGGACCTCCTACAATGAGCAGTTCTTC | CASSQTSGTSYNEQFF | TRBV4-1 | TRBD2 | - | TRBJ2-1
TGTGCCAGTAGCAAGGGGGAAAGCAATCAGCCCCAGCATTTT | CASSKGESNQPQHF | TRBV19 | - | - | TRBJ1-5
TGTGCCAGCAGCTCGAGCGGTTACGAGCAGTACTTC | CASSSSGYEQYF | TRBV4-2 | - | once | TRBJ2-7